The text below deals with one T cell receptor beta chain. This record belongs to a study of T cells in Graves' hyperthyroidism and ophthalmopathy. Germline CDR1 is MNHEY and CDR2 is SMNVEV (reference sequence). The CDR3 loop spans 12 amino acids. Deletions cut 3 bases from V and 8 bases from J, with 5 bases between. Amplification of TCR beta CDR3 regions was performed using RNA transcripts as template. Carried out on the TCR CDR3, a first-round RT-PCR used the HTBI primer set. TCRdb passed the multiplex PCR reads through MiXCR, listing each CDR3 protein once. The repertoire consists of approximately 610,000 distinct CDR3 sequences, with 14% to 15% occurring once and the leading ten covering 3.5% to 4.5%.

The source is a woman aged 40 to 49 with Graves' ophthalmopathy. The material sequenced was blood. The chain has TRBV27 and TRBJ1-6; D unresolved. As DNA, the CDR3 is TGTGCCAGCAGTTTTGTCCATTCACCCCTCCACTTT. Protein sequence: CASSFVHSPLHF.